This entry lists 9 T cell receptor beta chains sequenced from one sample in a study of blood T cell repertoires in COVID-19. Only in-frame clones appear in the TCRdb table, and some are missing; sequencing was by immunoSEQ multiplex PCR. The sample yields 200,000 to 250,000 clones, 70% to 90% seen once. Sequenced sample: peripheral blood. These receptors came from a woman aged 18-29 years who had recovered from COVID-19.

V and J are TRBV4-2 and TRBJ2-3; 9 nucleotides line up with TRBD2. The length of the CDR3 is 15 residues. Germline V lookup: CDR1 LGHNA, CDR2 YNFKEQ. V gave up 10 bases and J gave up 2 bases; unmatched junction bases: 10. The CDR3 loop reads CAISPSGDYTDTQYF. In DNA form, the CDR3 reads TGTGCCATCTCTCCTAGCGGGGATTACACAGATACGCAGTATTTT.

The chain employs TRBV11-3 and TRBJ2-3; D is perhaps TRBD2 (6 bases). This CDR3 is 14 amino acids long. Trimming removed 5 bases from V and 3 bases from J, with 12 bases in between. Germline CDR1 SGHNT, CDR2 YENEEA. Here the CDR3 DNA reads TGTGCCAGCAGCCGAGGACTACTTACAGATACGCAGTATTTT. Its protein is CASSRGLLTDTQYF.

The rearrangement uses TRBV7-3 and TRBJ1-2, with D perhaps TRBD1 (6 bases). The V gene's germline CDR1 is SGHTA and CDR2 FQGTGA. V was shortened by 1 base and J by 6 bases, with 9 bases between the two germline ends. The CDR3 is 13 residues long. The CDR3 sequence: CASSLRDRNGYTF. The CDR3 DNA reads TGTGCCAGCAGCTTAAGAGACAGGAATGGCTACACCTTC. The full variable domain, with the rest looked up from reference TRBV7-3 and TRBJ1-2, is GAGVSQTPSNKVTEKGKYVELRCDPISGHTALYWYRQSLGQGPEFLIYFQGTGAADDSGLPNDRFFAVRPEGSVSTLKIQRTERGDSAVYLCASSLRDRNGYTFGSGTRLTVV.

The chain carries TRBV5-1 and TRBJ2-7; 12 bases map to TRBD2. The CDR3 sequence is 16 residues long. J was trimmed by 2 bases and V by 4 bases; bases with no gene match: 7. Germline V gene lookup returns CDR1 SGHRS and CDR2 YFSETQ. The CDR3, as DNA: TGCGCCAGCAGCCTCACTAGCGGGAGGCCGACCTACGAGCAGTACTTC. Translating gives CASSLTSGRPTYEQYF.

The J gene is TRBJ2-7, the V gene TRBV5-6; TRBD2 aligns across 7 bases. J lost 0 bases, V lost 4 bases, and 10 bases had no gene match. In germline, CDR1 is SGHDT, CDR2 YYEEEE. The CDR3 is 16 amino acids. In DNA form, the CDR3 reads TGTGCCAGCAGCGAAAACCGGCGGGGGAGCTCCTACGAGCAGTACTTC. Its translation is CASSENRRGSSYEQYF.

The chain carries TRBV7-9 and TRBJ2-1, with D possibly being TRBD2 (6 bases). CDR1 is SEHNR, CDR2 FQNEAQ, per germline (reference sequence). With 5 bases removed from V and 4 bases from J, the gap between germline ends came to 9 bases. The CDR3 is 13 amino acids. CDR3 sequence: CASSRDSYNEQFF. CDR3 bases: TGTGCCAGCAGCCGGGACTCATACAATGAGCAGTTCTTC.

The J gene is TRBJ1-5, the V gene TRBV6-4; 7 bases fit TRBD1. Trimming removed 3 bases from V and 3 bases from J; junction bases left unmatched: 2. This CDR3 is built from 14 residues. In germline, CDR1 is MRHNA, CDR2 SNTAGT. As DNA, the CDR3 is TGTGCCAGCAGTGAGGGGACAGTCAATCAGCCCCAGCATTTT. It codes for CASSEGTVNQPQHF.

The chain joins TRBV7-6 to TRBJ2-5; 9 bases fit TRBD2. Losses at the gene ends were 2 bases for V and 4 bases for J; bases not matched to a gene: 2. Germline CDR1 and CDR2: SGHVS and FNYEAQ. This CDR3 comprises 14 residues. As DNA, the CDR3 is TGTGCCAGCAGCTTAACAGCGGGAGGAGAGACCCAGTACTTC. It is translated as CASSLTAGGETQYF.

J is TRBJ1-5 and V is TRBV7-3, with D possibly TRBD1 on 6 matching bases. The CDR3 runs to 19 residues. V was pared by 5 bases and J by 2 bases, with 25 bases between. CDR1 SGHTA and CDR2 FQGTGA come from the germline V gene. The CDR3 loop reads CASSTVRVRGTSGNQPQHF. CDR3 nucleotide sequence: TGTGCCAGCAGCACAGTCAGGGTCAGGGGCACCTCAGGCAATCAGCCCCAGCATTTT.